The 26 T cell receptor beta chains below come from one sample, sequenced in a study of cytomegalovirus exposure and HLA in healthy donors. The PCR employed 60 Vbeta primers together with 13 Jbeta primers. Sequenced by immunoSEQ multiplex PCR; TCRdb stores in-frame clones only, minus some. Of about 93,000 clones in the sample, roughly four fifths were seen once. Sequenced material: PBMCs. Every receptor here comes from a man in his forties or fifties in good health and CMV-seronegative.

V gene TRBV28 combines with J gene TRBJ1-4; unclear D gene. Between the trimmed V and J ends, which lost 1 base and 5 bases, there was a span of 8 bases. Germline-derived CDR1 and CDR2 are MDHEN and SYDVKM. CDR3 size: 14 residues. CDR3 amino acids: CASSLSRQNEKLFF. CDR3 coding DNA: TGTGCCAGCAGTTTATCGCGACAAAATGAAAAACTGTTTTTT.

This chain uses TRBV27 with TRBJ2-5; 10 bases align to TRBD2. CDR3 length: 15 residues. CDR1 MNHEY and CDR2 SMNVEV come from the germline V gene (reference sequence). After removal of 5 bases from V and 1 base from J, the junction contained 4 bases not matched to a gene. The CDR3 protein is CASSQLAGGQETQYF. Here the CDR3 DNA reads TGTGCCAGCAGTCAGTTAGCGGGAGGCCAAGAGACCCAGTACTTC.

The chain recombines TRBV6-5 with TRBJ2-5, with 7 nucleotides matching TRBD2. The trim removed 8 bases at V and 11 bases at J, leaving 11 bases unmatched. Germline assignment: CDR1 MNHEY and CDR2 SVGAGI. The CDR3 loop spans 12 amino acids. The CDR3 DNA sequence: TGTGCCAGCCGCGGGGGTACTTCAGAGCAGTACTTC. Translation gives CASRGGTSEQYF.

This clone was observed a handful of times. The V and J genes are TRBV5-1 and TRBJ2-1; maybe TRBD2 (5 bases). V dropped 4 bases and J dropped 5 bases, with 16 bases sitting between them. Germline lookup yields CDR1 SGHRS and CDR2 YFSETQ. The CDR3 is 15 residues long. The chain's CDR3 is CASSGGAVTNNEQFF. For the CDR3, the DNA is TGCGCCAGCAGCGGAGGAGCGGTCACAAACAATGAGCAGTTCTTC.

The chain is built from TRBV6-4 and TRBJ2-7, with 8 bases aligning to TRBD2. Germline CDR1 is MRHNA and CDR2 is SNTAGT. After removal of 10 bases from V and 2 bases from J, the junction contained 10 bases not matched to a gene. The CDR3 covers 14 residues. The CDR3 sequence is CATAPREGAYEQYF. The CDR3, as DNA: TGTGCCACCGCCCCTCGGGAGGGGGCCTACGAGCAGTACTTC.

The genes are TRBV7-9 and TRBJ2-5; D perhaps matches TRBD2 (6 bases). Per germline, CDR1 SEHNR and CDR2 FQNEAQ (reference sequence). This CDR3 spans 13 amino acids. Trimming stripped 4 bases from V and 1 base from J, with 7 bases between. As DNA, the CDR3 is TGTGCCAGCAGCTCGGGACTCCAAGAGACCCAGTACTTC. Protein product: CASSSGLQETQYF.

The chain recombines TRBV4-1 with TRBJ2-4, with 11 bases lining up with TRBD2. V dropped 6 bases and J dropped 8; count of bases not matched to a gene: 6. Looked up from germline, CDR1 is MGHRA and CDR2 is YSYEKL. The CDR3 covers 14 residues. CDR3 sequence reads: CASRPTSGMDIQYF. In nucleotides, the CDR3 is TGCGCCAGCAGGCCGACTAGCGGGATGGACATTCAGTACTTC.

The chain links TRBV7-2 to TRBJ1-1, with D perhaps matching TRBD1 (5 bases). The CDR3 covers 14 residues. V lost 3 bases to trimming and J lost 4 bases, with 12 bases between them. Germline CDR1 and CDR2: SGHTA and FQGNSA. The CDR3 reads CASSFSGVGTEAFF. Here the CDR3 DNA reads TGTGCCAGCAGCTTTTCGGGGGTTGGCACTGAAGCTTTCTTT.

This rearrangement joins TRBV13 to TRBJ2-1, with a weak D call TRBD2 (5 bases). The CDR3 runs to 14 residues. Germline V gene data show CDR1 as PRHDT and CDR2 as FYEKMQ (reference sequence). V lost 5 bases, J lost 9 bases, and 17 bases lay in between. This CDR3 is CASSPPGVRGEQFF. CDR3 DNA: TGTGCCAGCAGCCCTCCTGGGGTCCGGGGTGAGCAGTTCTTC.

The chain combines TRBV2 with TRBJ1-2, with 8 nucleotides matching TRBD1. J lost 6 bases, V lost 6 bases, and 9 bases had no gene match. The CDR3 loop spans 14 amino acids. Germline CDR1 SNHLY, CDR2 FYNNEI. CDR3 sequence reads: CASRRTGLMNGYTF. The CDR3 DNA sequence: TGTGCCAGCAGACGGACAGGGCTGATGAATGGCTACACCTTC.

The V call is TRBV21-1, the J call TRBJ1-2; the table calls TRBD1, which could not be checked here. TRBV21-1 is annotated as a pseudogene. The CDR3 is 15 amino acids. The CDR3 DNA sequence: TGTGCCAGCAGCAATCGTCAACAGGGCGCTGGGGGCTACACCTTC. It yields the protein CASSNRQQGAGGYTF.

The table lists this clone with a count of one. The DNA for the CDR3 is TGTGCCAGTAGTGGTCGGCTAGCGGGGAGCACAGATACGCAGTATTTT. Its translation: CASSGRLAGSTDTQYF. J is TRBJ2-3 and V is TRBV19; TRBD2 matches at 9 bases. CDR3 length: 16 amino acids. The V and J ends lost 5 bases and 0 bases, in that order; junction bases with no gene match: 6. The germline V gene encodes CDR1 LNHDA and CDR2 SQIVND (reference sequence).

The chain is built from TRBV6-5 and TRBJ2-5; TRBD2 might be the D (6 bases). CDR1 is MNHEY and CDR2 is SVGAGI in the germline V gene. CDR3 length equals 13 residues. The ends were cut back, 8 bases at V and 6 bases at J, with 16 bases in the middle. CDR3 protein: CASEPGDLKTQYF. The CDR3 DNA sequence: TGTGCCAGCGAACCGGGAGACCTGAAGACCCAGTACTTC.

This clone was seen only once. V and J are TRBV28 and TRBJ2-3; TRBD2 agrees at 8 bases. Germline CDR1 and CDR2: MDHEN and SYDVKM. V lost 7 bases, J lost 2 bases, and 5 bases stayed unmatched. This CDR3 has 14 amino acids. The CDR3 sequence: CASIEAGATDTQYF. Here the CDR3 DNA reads TGTGCCAGCATTGAAGCGGGAGCCACAGATACGCAGTATTTT.

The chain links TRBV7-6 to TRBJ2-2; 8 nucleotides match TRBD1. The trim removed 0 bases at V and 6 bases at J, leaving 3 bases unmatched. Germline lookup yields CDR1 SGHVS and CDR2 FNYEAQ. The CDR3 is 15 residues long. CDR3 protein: CASSLAQGAAGELFF. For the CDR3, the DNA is TGTGCCAGCAGCTTAGCCCAGGGGGCCGCCGGGGAGCTGTTTTTT.

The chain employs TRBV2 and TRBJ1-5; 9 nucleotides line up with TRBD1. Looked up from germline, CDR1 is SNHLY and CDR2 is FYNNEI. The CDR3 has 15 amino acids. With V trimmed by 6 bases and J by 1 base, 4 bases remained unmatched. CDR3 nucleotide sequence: TGTGCCAGCAGGGTGGGGACAGGGAGCAATCAGCCCCAGCATTTT. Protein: CASRVGTGSNQPQHF.

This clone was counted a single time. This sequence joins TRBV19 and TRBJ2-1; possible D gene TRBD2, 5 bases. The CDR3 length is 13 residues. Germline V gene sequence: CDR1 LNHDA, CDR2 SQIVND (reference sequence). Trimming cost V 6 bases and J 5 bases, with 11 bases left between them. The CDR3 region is CASRKSGDNEQFF. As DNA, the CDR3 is TGTGCCAGTAGAAAAAGCGGAGACAATGAGCAGTTCTTC.

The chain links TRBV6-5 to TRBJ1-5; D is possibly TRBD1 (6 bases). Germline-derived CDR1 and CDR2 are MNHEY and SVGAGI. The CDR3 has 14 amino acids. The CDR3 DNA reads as TGTTTCCAAGGGGGGGACGGTTTTCATCAGCCCCAGCATTTT. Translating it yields CFQGGDGFHQPQHF.

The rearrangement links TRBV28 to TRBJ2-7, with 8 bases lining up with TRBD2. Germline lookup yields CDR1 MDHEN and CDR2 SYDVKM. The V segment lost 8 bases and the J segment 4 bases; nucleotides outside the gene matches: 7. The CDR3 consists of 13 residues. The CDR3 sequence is CASELSGTYEQYF. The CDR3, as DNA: TGTGCCAGCGAGCTTAGCGGGACTTACGAGCAGTACTTC.

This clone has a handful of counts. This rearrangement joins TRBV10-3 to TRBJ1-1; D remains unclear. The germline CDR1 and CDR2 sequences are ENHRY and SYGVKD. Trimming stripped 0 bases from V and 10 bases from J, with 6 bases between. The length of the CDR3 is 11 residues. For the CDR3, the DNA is TGTGCCATCAGTGAGTCCTTGAGAGCTTTCTTT. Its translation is CAISESLRAFF.

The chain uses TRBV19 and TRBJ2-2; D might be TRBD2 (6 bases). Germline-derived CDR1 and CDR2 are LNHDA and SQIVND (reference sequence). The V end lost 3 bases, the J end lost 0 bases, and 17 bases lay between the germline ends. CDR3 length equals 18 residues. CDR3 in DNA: TGTGCCAGTAGTATGGGTTCCGGGAGCCACGCGAACACCGGGGAGCTGTTTTTT. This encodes CASSMGSGSHANTGELFF.

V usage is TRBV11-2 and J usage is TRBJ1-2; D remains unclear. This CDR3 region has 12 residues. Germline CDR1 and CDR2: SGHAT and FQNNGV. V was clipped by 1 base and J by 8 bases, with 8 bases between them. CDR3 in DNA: TGTGCCAGCAGCTTAGGCCCGGAGGGCTACACCTTC. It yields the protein CASSLGPEGYTF.

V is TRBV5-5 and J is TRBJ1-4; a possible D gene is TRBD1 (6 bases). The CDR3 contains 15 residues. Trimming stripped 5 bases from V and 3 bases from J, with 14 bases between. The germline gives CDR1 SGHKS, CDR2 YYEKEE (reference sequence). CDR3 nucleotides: TGTGCCAGCAGACTACACAGGGTGTCTAATGAAAAACTGTTTTTT. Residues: CASRLHRVSNEKLFF. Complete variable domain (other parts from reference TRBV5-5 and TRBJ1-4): DAGVTQSPTHLIKTRGQQVTLRCSPISGHKSVSWYQQVLGQGPQFIFQYYEKEERGRGNFPDRFSARQFPNYSSELNVNALLLGDSALYLCASRLHRVSNEKLFFGSGTQLSVL.

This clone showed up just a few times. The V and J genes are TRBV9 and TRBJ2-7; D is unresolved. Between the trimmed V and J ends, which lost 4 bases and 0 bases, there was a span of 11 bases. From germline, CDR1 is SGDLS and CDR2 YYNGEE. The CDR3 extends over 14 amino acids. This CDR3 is CASSTSSFSYEQYF. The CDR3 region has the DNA TGTGCCAGCAGCACCAGTTCCTTCTCCTACGAGCAGTACTTC.

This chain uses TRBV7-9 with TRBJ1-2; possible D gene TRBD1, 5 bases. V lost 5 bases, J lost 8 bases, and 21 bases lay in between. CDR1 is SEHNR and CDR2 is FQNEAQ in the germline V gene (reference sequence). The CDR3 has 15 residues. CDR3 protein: CASSLLTDTPGGYTF. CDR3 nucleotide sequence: TGTGCCAGCAGCCTTCTGACGGACACCCCTGGGGGCTACACCTTC.

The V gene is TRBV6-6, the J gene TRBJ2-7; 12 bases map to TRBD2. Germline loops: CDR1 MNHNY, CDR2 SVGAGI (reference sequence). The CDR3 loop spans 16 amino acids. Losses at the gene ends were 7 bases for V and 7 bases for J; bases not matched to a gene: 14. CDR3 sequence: CASMATKLAGGTEQYF. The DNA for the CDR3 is TGTGCCAGCATGGCCACCAAACTAGCGGGAGGTACGGAGCAGTACTTC.